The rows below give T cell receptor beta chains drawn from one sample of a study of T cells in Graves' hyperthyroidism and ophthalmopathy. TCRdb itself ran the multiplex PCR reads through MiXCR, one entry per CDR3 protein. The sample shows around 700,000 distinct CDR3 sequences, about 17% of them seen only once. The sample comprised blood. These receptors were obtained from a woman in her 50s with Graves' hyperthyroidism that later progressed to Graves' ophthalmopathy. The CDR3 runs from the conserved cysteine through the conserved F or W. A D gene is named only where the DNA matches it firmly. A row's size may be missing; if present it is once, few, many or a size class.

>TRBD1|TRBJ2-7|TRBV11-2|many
CASSLGRTGNSYEQYF
TGTGCCAGCAGCTTGGGGCGGACAGGGAATTCCTACGAGCAGTACTTC
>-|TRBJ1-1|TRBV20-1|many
CSAPPLGGSMNTEAFF
TGCAGTGCTCCTCCCTTGGGGGGCTCGATGAACACTGAAGCTTTCTTT
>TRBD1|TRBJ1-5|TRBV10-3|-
CAISDLGDRGQPQHF
TGTGCCATCAGCGACTTAGGGGACAGGGGTCAGCCCCAGCATTTT
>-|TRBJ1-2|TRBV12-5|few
CASGDGTYVGYGYTF
TGTGCTAGTGGTGACGGGACCTACGTGGGTTATGGCTACACCTTC
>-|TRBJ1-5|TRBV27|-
CASSPSGVGGGNQPQHF
TGTGCCAGCAGTCCCTCCGGGGTAGGGGGGGGGAATCAGCCCCAGCATTTT
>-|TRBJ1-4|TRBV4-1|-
CASHDKGDEKLFF
TGCGCCAGCCACGATAAGGGGGATGAAAAACTGTTTTTT
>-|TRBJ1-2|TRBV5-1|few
CASSLGQIHYGYTF
TGCGCCAGCAGCCTCGGACAGATCCACTATGGCTACACCTTC
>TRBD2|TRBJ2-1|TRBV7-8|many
CASKKERGATNEQFF
TGTGCCAGCAAAAAGGAGCGGGGGGCCACTAATGAGCAGTTCTTC
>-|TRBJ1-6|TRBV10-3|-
CAISVDPRTSPLHF
TGTGCCATCAGTGTTGACCCCAGGACCTCACCCCTCCACTTT
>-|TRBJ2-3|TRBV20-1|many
CSAPTDTQYF
TGCAGTGCCCCGACAGATACGCAGTATTTT
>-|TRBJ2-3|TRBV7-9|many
CASSLTEDNTDTQYF
TGTGCCAGCAGCTTGACAGAGGATAACACAGATACGCAGTATTTT
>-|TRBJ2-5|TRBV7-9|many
CASSPMAGKETQYF
TGTGCCAGCAGCCCTATGGCAGGGAAGGAGACCCAGTACTTC
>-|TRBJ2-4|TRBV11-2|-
CASSLAGRRVHIQYF
TGTGCCAGCAGCTTAGCGGGCCGGAGGGTTCACATTCAGTACTTC
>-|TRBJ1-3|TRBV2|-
CASRIRMGSGNTIYF
TGTGCCAGCAGGATTCGGATGGGGTCCGGAAACACCATATATTTT